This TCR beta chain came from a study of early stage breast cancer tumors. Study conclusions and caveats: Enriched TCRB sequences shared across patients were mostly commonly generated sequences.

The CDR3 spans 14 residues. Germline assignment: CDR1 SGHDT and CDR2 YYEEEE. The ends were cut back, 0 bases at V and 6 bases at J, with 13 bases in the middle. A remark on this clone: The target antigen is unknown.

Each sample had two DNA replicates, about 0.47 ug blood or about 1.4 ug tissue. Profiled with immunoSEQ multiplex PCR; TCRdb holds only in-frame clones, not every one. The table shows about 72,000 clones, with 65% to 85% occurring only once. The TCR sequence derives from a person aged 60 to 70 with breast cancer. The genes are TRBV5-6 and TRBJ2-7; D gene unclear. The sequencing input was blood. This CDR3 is CASSLVAVGSEQYF. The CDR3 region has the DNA TGTGCCAGCAGCTTGGTTGCGGTTGGCTCCGAGCAGTACTTC.